This T cell receptor beta chain originates from a study of CD8 T cells in ankylosing spondylitis. Study-level points and caveats: With a CD8+ phenotype, disease-linked clones were relatively rare in peripheral blood. From matched ankylosing spondylitis synovial fluid, disease-linked clones were reportedly recovered at significantly enriched levels. For ankylosing spondylitis blood, a TCR beta motif of several highly homologous variants appeared characteristic.

The germline V gene has CDR1 SGHKS and CDR2 YYEKEE (reference sequence). The CDR3 has 14 amino acids. Deletions cut 2 bases from V and 0 bases from J, with 8 bases between. From the 5' RACE reads, TCRdb called clonotypes with MiXCR, one entry per CDR3 protein. This sample has about 480,000 distinct CDR3 sequences, with about a sixth found just once. As to this clonotype: As yet, its antigen is unknown.

The chain recombines TRBV5-5 with TRBJ1-1; D is ambiguous. Sample: blood, either unsorted or a sorted T cell fraction (not recorded which). The clonotype was recovered from a male donor with ankylosing spondylitis. The CDR3 nucleotides are TGTGCCAGCAGCTTATACCAGATGAACACTGAAGCTTTCTTT. This encodes CASSLYQMNTEAFF.